This T cell receptor beta chain was sequenced for a study of CD8 T cells in Susac syndrome. Study-wide points: By the study's own acknowledgment, its TCR sequencing and HLA analysis included relatively few individuals.

CDR1 and CDR2 (germline): SEHNR, FQNEAQ (reference sequence). The CDR3 extends over 15 amino acids. Trimming took 2 bases from V and 2 from J; bases not matched to a gene: 5. In regard to this clonotype: The antigen is undetermined.

Random hexamers primed reverse transcription of about 0.5 to 1 ug RNA. TCRdb recomputed calls from the immunoSEQ multiplex PCR reads with MiXCR, one row per CDR3 protein. The table lists about 210,000 distinct CDR3 sequences, 95% of them singletons. CD8+ and CD4+ T cells from blood underwent TCR beta sequencing, which was carried out in a high-throughput format. TEMRA cells were FACS-enriched and CD8+ and CD4+ T cells negatively isolated. Sequencing was done on a sample of CD4+ T cells from PBMCs. The TCR originated in a human donor with multiple sclerosis. The gene calls are TRBV7-9 and TRBJ2-5; 7 bases map to TRBD2. In DNA, the CDR3 is TGTGCCAGCAGCTTATTGGCGGGACTACAAGAGACCCAGTACTTC. It specifies CASSLLAGLQETQYF.